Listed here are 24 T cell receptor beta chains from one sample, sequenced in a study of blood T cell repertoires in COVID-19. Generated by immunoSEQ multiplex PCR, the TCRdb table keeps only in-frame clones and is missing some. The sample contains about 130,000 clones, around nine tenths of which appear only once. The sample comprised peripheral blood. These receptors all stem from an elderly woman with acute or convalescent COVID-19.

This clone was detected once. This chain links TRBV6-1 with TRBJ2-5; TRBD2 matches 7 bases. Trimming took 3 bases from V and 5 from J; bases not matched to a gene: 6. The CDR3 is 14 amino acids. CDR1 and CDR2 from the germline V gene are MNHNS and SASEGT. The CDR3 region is CASSDILARETQYF. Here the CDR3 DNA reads TGTGCCAGCAGTGATATACTAGCGCGGGAGACCCAGTACTTC.

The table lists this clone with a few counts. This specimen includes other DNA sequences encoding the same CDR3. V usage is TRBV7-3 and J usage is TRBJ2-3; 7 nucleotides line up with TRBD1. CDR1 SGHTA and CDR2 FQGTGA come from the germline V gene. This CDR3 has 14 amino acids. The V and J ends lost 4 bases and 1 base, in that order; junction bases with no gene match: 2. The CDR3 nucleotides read TGTGCCAGCAGCTCCCAGGGGGGCACAGATACGCAGTATTTT. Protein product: CASSSQGGTDTQYF.

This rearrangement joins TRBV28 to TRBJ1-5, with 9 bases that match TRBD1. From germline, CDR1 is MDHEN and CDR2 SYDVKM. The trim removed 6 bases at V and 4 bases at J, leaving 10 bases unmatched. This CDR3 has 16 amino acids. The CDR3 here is CASRVPGQGTNQPQHF. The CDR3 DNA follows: TGTGCCAGCAGAGTACCGGGACAGGGCACAAATCAGCCCCAGCATTTT.

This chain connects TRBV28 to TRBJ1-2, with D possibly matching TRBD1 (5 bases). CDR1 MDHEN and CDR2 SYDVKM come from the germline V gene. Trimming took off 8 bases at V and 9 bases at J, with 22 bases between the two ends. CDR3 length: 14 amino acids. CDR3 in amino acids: CASYEGTGGIRYTF. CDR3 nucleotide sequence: TGTGCCAGCTACGAGGGGACGGGGGGTATACGCTACACCTTC.

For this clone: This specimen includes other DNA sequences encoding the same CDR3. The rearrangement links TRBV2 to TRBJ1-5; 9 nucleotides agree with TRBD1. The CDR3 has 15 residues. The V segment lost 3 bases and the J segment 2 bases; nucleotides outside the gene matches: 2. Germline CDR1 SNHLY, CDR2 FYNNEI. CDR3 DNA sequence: TGTGCCAGCAGTGAGAGGACAGGGGGCAATCAGCCCCAGCATTTT. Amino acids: CASSERTGGNQPQHF.

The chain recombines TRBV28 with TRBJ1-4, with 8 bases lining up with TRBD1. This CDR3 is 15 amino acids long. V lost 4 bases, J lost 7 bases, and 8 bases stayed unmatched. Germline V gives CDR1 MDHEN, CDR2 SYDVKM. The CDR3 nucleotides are TGTGCCAGCAGTTCGCCAGGGGGCTCGGGTGAAAAACTGTTTTTT. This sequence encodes CASSSPGGSGEKLFF.

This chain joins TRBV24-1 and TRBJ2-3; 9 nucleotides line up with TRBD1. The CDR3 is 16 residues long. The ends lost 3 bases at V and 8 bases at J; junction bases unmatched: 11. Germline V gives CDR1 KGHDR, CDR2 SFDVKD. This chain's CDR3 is CATSDMDRGGFGTQYF. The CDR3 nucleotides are TGTGCCACCAGTGATATGGACAGGGGCGGGTTTGGTACGCAGTATTTT.

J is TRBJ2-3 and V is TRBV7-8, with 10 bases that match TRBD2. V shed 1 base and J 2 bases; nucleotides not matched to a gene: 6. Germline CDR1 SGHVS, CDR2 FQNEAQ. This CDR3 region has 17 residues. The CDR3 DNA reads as TGTGCCAGCAGCTTAGAAAGAGCGGGAGGGTTCACAGATACGCAGTATTTT. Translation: CASSLERAGGFTDTQYF.

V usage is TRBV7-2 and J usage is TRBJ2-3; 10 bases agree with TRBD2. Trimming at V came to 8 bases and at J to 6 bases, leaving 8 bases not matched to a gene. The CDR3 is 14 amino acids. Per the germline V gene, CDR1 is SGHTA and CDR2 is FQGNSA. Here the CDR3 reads CASGGATSGDTQYF. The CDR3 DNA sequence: TGTGCCAGCGGGGGGGCGACTAGCGGGGATACGCAGTATTTT.

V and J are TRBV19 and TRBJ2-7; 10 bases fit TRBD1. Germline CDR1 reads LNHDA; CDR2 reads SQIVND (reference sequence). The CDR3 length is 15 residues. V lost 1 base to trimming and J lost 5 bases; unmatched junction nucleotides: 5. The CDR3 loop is CASSIGRTGGHEQYF. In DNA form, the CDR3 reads TGTGCCAGTAGTATAGGGCGGACAGGGGGACACGAGCAGTACTTC.

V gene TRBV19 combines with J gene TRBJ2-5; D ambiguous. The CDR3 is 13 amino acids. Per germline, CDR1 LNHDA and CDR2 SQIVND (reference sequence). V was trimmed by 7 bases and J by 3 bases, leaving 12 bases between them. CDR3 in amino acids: CASKFMREETQYF. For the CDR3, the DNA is TGTGCCAGTAAATTTATGAGAGAAGAGACCCAGTACTTC.

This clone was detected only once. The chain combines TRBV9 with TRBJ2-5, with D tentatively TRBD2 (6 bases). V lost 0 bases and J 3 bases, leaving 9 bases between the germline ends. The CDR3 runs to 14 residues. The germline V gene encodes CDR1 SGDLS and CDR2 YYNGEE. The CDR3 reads CASSVGGEKETQYF. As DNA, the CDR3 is TGTGCCAGCAGCGTAGGGGGGGAAAAAGAGACCCAGTACTTC.

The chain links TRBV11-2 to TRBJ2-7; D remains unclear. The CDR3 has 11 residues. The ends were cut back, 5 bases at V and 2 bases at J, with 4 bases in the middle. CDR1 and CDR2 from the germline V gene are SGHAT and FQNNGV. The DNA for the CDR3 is TGTGCCAGCAGCCTAACCTACGAGCAGTACTTC. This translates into CASSLTYEQYF.

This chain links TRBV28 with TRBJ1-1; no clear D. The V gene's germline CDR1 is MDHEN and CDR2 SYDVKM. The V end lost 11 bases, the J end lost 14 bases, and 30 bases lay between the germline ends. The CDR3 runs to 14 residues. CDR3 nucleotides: TGTGCCTCTCAGTTTGGCGGTGGAGGAGGCCTTCGGTTCTTT. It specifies CASQFGGGGGLRFF.

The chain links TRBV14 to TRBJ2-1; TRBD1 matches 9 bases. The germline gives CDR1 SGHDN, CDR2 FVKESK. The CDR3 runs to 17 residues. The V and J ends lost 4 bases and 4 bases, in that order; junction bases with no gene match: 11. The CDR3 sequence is CASSLRTGAINYNEQFF. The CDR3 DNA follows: TGTGCCAGCAGCCTACGGACAGGGGCCATTAATTACAATGAGCAGTTCTTC.

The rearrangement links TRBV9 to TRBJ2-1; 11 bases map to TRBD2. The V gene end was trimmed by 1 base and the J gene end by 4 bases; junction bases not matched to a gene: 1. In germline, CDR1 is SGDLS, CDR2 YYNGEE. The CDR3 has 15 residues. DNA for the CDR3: TGTGCCAGCAGCGTAAGACTAGCGGGGTACAATGAGCAGTTCTTC. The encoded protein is CASSVRLAGYNEQFF.

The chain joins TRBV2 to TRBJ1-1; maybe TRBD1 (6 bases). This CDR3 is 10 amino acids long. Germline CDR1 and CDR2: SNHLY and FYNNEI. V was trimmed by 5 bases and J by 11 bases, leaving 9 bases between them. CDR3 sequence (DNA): TGTGCCAGCAGTTTAGACAGGGCTTTCTTT. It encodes CASSLDRAFF.

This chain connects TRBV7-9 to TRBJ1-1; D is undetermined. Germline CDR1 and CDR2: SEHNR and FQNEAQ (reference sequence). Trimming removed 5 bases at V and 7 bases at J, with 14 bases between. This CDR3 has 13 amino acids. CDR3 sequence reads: CASSPDTRVEAFF. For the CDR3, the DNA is TGTGCCAGCAGCCCCGACACGAGGGTTGAAGCTTTCTTT.

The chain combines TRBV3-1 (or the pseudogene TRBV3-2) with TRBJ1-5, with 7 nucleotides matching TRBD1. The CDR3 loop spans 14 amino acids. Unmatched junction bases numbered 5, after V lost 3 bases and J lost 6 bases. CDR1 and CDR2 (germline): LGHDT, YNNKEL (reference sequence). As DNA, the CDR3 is TGTGCCAGCAGCCAGCTGACAGGGACTCAGCCCCAGCATTTT. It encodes CASSQLTGTQPQHF.

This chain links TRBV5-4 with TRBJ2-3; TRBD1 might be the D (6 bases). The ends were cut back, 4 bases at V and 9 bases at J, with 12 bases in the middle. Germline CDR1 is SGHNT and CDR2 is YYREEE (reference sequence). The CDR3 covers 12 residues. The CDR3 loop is CASSEDSSTQYF. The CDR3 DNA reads TGTGCCAGCAGCGAGGACAGCTCAACGCAGTATTTT.

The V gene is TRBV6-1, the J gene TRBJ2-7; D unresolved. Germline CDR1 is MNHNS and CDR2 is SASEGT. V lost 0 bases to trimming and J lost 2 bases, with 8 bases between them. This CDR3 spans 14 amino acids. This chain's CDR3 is CASSEAVETYEQYF. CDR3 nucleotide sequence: TGTGCCAGCAGTGAAGCGGTAGAGACCTACGAGCAGTACTTC.

CDR3 bases: TGTGCCAGCAGCCAAACAACGACAGGTTCTCAAGAGACCCAGTACTTC. This codes for CASSQTTTGSQETQYF. The rearrangement joins TRBV3-1 (or the pseudogene TRBV3-2) to TRBJ2-5; a weak D match, TRBD1 (6 bases). The CDR3 is 16 residues long. Trimming shortened V by 2 bases and J by 2 bases, and 15 bases separated the two germline ends. Germline V CDR1 and CDR2: LGHDT, YNNKEL (reference sequence).

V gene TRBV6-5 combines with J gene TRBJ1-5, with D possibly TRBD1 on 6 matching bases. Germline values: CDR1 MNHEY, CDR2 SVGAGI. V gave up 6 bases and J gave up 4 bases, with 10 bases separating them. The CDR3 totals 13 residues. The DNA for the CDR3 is TGTGCCAGCAGCCGCGGACAGAATCAGCCCCAGCATTTT. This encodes CASSRGQNQPQHF.

The CDR3 loop reads CASSIGGFDQPQHF. The DNA of the CDR3 is TGTGCCAGCAGTATAGGAGGGTTCGATCAGCCCCAGCATTTT. The chain uses TRBV6-2 or TRBV6-3 and TRBJ1-5; D call uncertain. CDR1 is MNHEY, CDR2 SVGEGT, per germline. This CDR3 contains 14 residues. Deletions cut 5 bases from V and 5 bases from J, with 13 bases between.